This T cell receptor (beta chain) derives from a study of blood T cells in healthy people across ages. Study-wide results and limits: Since the PBMCs were unsorted, naive and antigen-experienced cells could not be conclusively compared. Whereas aged donors had fewer naive CD4+ cells, long-lived donors had more of them and higher diversity.

Next came a second PCR, run for about 6 to 12 cycles, which used a sample-barcoded 5' primer along with a J-beta primer mix. Every molecule of cDNA carried a tag from a template-switch adaptor with 12 random nucleotides. Per-sample output comprised a minimum of 3 million paired-end reads containing CDR3. Using its own MiXCR run on the 5' RACE reads, TCRdb lists one record per CDR3 protein. Counted here are approximately 600,000 distinct CDR3 sequences, approximately 59% occurring once; the ten biggest clones make up 30% to 45%. The CDR3 is made up of 17 amino acids. V was pared by 0 bases and J by 0 bases, with 4 bases of the junction left unmatched. Germline V gene lookup returns CDR1 LNHNV and CDR2 YYDKDF (reference sequence). A note on this clonotype: Its antigen is unidentified.

Sequenced sample: blood. This chain joins TRBV15 and TRBJ2-5; TRBD1 matches 10 bases. This receptor was taken from a man between 60 and 75 years old in good health. The CDR3: CATSRDRTGGYQETQYF. The CDR3 region has the DNA TGTGCCACCAGCAGAGATAGGACAGGGGGGTACCAAGAGACCCAGTACTTC.